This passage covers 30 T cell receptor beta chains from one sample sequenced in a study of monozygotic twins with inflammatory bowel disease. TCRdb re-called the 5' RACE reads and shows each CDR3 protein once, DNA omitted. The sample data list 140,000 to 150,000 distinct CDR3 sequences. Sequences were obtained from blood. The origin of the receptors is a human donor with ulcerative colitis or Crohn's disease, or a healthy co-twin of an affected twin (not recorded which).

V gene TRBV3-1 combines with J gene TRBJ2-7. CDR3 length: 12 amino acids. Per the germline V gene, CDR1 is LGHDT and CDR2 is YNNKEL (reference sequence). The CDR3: CASSRFSYEQYF.

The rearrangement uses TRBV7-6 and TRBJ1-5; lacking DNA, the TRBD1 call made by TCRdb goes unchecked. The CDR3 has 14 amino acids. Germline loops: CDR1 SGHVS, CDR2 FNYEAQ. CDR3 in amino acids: CASSLGGGQQPQHF.

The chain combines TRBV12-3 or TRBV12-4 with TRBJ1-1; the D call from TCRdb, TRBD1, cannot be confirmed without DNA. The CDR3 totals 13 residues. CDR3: CANRPDSFTEAFF.

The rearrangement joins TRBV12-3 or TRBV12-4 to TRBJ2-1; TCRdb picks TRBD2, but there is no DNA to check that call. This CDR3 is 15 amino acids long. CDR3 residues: CASSLGTTHNNEQFF.

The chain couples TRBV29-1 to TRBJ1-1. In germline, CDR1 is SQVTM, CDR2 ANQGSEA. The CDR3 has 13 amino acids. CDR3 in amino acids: CSVKEQGGGEAFF.

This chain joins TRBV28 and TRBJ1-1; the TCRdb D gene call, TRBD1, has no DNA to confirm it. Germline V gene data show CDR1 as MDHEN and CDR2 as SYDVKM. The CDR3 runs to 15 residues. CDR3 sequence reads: CASSSQQGARTEAFF. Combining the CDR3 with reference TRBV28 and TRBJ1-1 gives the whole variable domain DVKVTQSSRYLVKRTGEKVFLECVQDMDHENMFWYRQDPGLGLRLIYFSYDVKMKEKGDIPEGYSVSREKKERFSLILESASTNQTSMYLCASSSQQGARTEAFFGQGTRLTVV.

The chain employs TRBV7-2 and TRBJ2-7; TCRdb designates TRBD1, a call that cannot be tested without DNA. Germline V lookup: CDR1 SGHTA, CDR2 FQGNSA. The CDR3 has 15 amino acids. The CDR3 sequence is CASSSGQRDGYEQYF. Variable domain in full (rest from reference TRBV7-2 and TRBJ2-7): GAGVSQSPSNKVTEKGKDVELRCDPISGHTALYWYRQSLGQGLEFLIYFQGNSAPDKSGLPSDRFSAERTGGSVSTLTIQRTQQEDSAVYLCASSSGQRDGYEQYFGPGTRLTVT.

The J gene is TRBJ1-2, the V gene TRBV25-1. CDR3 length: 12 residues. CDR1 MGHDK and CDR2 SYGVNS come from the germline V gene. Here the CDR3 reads CASSVQGGGYTF.

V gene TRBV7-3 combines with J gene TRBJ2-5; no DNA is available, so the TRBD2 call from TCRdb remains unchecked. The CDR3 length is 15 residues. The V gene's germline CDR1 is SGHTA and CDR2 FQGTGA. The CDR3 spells CASSLLAGGLETQYF.

CDR3 amino acids: CASSLGGPQPQHF. The chain couples TRBV7-8 to TRBJ1-5; there is no DNA to check the TCRdb D call of TRBD1. The CDR3 is made up of 13 amino acids. CDR1 is SGHVS, CDR2 FQNEAQ, per germline.

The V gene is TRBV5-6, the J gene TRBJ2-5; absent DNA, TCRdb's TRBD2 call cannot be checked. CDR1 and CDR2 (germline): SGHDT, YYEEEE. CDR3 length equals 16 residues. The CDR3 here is CASSFRLAGIKKTQYF.

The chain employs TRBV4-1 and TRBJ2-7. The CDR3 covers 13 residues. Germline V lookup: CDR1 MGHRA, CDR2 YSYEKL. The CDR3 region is CASSQEGYYEQYF.

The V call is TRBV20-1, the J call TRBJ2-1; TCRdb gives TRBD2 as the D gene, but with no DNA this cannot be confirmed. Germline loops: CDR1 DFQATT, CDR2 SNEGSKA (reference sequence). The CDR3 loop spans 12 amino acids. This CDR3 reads CSAGLAGNEQFF.

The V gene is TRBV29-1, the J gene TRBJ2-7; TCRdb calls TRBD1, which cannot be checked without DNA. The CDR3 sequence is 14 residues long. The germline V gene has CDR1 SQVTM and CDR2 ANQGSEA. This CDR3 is CSVEGGQGTYEQYF.

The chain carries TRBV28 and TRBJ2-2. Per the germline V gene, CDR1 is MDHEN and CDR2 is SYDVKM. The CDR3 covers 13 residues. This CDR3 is CASIRSNTGELFF.

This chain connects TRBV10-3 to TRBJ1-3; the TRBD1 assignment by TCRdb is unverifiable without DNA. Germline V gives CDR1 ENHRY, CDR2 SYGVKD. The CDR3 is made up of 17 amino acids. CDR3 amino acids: CAISDSAKGATGNTIYF.

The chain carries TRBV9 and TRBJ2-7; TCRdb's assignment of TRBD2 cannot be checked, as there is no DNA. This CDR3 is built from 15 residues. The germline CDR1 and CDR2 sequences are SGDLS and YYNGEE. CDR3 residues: CASSANPSSQGEQYF.

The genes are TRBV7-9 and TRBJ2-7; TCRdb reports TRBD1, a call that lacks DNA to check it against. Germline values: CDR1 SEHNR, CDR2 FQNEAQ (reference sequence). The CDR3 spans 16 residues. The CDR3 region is CASSLWTGRGAYEQYF.

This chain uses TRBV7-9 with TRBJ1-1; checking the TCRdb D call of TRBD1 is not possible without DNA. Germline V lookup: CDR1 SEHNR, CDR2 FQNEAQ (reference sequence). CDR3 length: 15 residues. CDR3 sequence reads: CASILRTGTNTEAFF.

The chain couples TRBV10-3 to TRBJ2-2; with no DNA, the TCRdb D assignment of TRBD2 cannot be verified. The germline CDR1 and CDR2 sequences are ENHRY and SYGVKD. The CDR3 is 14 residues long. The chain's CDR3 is CAIRLTEDTGELFF.

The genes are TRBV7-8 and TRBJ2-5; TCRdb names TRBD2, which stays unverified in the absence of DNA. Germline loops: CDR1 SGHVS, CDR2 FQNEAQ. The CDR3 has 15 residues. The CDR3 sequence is CASSSLTSGGETQYF. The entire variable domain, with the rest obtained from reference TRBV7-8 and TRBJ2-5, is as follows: GAGVSQSPRYKVAKRGQDVALRCDPISGHVSLFWYQQALGQGPEFLTYFQNEAQLDKSGLPSDRFFAERPEGSVSTLKIQRTQQEDSAVYLCASSSLTSGGETQYFGPGTRLLVL.

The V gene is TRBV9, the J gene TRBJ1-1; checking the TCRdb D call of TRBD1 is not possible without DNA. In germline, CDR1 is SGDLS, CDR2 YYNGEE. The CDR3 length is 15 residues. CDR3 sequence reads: CASSRRGPWNTEAFF.

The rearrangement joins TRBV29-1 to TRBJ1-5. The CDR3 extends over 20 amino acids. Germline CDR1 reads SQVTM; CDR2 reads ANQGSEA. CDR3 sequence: CSVEGHPKRDGTNSNQPQHF.

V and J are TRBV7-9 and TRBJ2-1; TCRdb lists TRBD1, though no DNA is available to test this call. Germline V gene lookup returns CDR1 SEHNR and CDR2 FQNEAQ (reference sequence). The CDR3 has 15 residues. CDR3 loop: CASSLSGDHYNEQFF.

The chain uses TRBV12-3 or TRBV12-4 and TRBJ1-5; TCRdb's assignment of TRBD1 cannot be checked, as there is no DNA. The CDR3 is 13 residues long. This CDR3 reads CASSTIRDQPQHF.

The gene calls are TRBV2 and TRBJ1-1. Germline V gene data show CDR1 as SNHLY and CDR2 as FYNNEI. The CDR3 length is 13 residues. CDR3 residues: CASSRPDRTEAFF.

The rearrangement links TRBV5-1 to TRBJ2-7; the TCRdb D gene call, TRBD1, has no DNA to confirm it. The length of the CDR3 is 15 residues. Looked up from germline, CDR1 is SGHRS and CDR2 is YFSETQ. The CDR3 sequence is CASSSGQGQTYEQYF.

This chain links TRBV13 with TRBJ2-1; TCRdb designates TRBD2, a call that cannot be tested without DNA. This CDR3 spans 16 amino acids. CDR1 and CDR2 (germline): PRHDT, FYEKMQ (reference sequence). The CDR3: CASSGTSGDSYNEQFF.

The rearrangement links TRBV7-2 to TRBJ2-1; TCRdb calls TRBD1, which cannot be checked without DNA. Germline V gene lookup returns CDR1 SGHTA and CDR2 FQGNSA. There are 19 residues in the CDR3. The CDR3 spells CASSLAFRRGARGKNEQFF.

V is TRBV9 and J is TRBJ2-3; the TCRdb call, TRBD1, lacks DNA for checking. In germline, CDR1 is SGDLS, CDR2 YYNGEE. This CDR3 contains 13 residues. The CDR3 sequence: CASSLLGQGTQYF.